This TCR beta chain emerged from a study of T cells after yellow fever vaccination. General study results and limits: A large majority of primary-vaccination clones showed up again after the booster (roughly 96% CD4, around 90% CD8). Abundant clonotypes from the bulk population could contaminate FACS-sorted repertoires. The study found a weaker secondary response that peaked faster, day 5 versus 15.

This clonotype was found a few times. Its antigen remains unknown. Germline V gives CDR1 SQVTM, CDR2 ANQGSEA. Trimming at V came to 6 bases and at J to 4 bases, leaving 11 bases not matched to a gene. The CDR3 runs 15 residues. From the 5' RACE reads, TCRdb called clonotypes with MiXCR, one entry per CDR3 protein. The sample yields 250,000 to 350,000 distinct CDR3 sequences, around 4.5% seen once. This receptor was obtained from a man aged 18-30 years who received the YFV17D yellow fever vaccine. V is TRBV29-1 and J is TRBJ2-7; 11 bases match TRBD1. The sample in question was PBMCs, obtained 15 days after the yellow fever booster vaccination. The CDR3 region has the DNA TGCAGCGTGGGGGCCGGGACAGGGGGTCAGTACGAGCAGTACTTC. It yields the protein CSVGAGTGGQYEQYF.